Listed here are 10 T cell receptor beta chains from one sample, sequenced in a study of graft-versus-host responses after intestinal transplantation. Their target antigens are unknown. Repertoires were generated with immunoSEQ multiplex PCR, while TCRdb's copy carries only in-frame clones and drops some. The table has 100,000 to 120,000 clones, roughly 93% seen once. The source was unstimulated CD8+ T cells sorted from spleen or lymph node cells, collected before intestinal transplant. These receptors all stem from a human donor who received an intestinal transplant.

V gene TRBV6-5 combines with J gene TRBJ2-1; 10 bases fit TRBD2. The CDR3 covers 14 residues. The junction had 3 bases not matched to a gene; V was cut back by 4 bases and J by 6 bases. Germline CDR1 MNHEY, CDR2 SVGAGI. Written as DNA, the CDR3 is TGTGCCAGCAGTTGGACTAGCGGAGTCAATGAGCAGTTCTTC. This gives the protein CASSWTSGVNEQFF.

This chain joins TRBV28 and TRBJ2-7, with D maybe TRBD1 (6 bases). V was trimmed by 6 bases and J by 3 bases, leaving 9 bases between them. This CDR3 region has 12 residues. Germline lookup yields CDR1 MDHEN and CDR2 SYDVKM. Written as DNA, the CDR3 is TGTGCCAGCAGCTGGGACATCTACGAGCAGTACTTC. This codes for CASSWDIYEQYF.

J is TRBJ2-1 and V is TRBV18, with a weak D call TRBD2 (6 bases). The CDR3 sequence is 14 residues long. Germline V gene lookup returns CDR1 KGHSH and CDR2 LQKENI. V shed 6 bases and J shed 8 bases, with 17 bases lying between them. The CDR3 nucleotides are TGTGCCAGCTCTCGGGACTCTCTCGCCCATGAGCAGTTCTTC. It is translated as CASSRDSLAHEQFF.

The chain uses TRBV2 and TRBJ2-3; maybe TRBD2 (5 bases). CDR1 is SNHLY, CDR2 FYNNEI, per germline. CDR3 length: 13 residues. V lost 7 bases to trimming and J lost 4 bases, with 12 bases between them. This CDR3 is CASIKLVPDTQYF. DNA of the CDR3: TGTGCCAGCATCAAACTAGTTCCAGATACGCAGTATTTT.

J is TRBJ2-2 and V is TRBV27; 8 bases are a match to TRBD2. Unmatched junction bases numbered 5, after V lost 5 bases and J lost 3 bases. CDR3 length: 15 residues. The germline V gene encodes CDR1 MNHEY and CDR2 SMNVEV (reference sequence). This chain's CDR3 is CASSPGLGYTGELFF. CDR3 nucleotides: TGTGCCAGCAGTCCGGGACTAGGGTACACCGGGGAGCTGTTTTTT.

A single count supports this clone. The chain combines TRBV6-4 with TRBJ1-5; unclear D gene. Germline lookup yields CDR1 MRHNA and CDR2 SNTAGT. Trimming took off 7 bases at V and 12 bases at J, with 10 bases between the two ends. The CDR3 is made up of 10 amino acids. CDR3 region: CASILTNQHF. The CDR3, as DNA: TGTGCCAGCATCCTGACAAACCAGCATTTT.

CDR3 bases: TGTGCCAGCAGCCCTATAGGGACAACCAACAATGAGCAGTTCTTC. Amino acid sequence: CASSPIGTTNNEQFF. V usage is TRBV6-5 and J usage is TRBJ2-1, with D perhaps matching TRBD1 (6 bases). Trimming shortened V by 6 bases and J by 5 bases, and 17 bases separated the two germline ends. This CDR3 is 15 amino acids long. Germline-derived CDR1 and CDR2 are MNHEY and SVGAGI.

The chain is built from TRBV29-1 and TRBJ1-1; TRBD1 might be the D (5 bases). The CDR3 totals 13 residues. Per germline, CDR1 SQVTM and CDR2 ANQGSEA. Deletions cut 1 base from V and 9 bases from J, with 15 bases between. CDR3 sequence (DNA): TGCAGCGTTGAAGGTCTGGGGGTCGGCCAAGCTTTCTTT. It is translated as CSVEGLGVGQAFF.

Comments on this clone: Other DNA sequences in the sample encode the same CDR3. V is TRBV19 and J is TRBJ1-5; D is unresolved. V was cut by 4 bases and J by 4 bases, with 5 bases left in between. This CDR3 contains 12 residues. Germline V gene lookup returns CDR1 LNHDA and CDR2 SQIVND (reference sequence). The CDR3: CASSNGNQPQHF. CDR3 nucleotides: TGTGCCAGTAGTAACGGGAATCAGCCCCAGCATTTT.

The chain employs TRBV6-5 and TRBJ1-1; D perhaps matches TRBD1 (5 bases). Trimming left V 5 bases short and J 4 bases short, with 14 bases between. Germline CDR1 MNHEY, CDR2 SVGAGI. The CDR3 consists of 14 residues. CDR3 amino acids: CASSTQGAGTEAFF. As DNA, the CDR3 is TGTGCCAGCAGTACGCAGGGAGCGGGCACTGAAGCTTTCTTT.